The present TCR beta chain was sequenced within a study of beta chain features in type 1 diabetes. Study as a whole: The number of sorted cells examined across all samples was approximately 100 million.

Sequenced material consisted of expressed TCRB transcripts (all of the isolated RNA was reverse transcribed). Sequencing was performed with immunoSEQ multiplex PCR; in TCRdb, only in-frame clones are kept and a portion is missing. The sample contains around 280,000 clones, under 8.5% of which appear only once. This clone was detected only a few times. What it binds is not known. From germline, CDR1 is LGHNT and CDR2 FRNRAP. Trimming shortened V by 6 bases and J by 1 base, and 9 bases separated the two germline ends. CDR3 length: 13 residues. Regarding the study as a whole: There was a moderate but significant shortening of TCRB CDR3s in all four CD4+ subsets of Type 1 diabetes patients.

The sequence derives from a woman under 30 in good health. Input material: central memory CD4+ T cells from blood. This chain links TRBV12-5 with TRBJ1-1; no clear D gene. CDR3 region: CASGSEPNTEAFF. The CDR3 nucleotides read TGTGCTAGTGGCTCTGAACCGAACACTGAAGCTTTCTTT.